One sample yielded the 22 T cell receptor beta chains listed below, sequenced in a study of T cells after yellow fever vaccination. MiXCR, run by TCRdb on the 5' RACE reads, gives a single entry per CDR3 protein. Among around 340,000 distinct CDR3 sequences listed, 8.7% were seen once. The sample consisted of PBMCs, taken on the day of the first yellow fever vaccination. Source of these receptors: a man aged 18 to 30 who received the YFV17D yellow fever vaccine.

In DNA form, the CDR3 reads TGTGCCAGCAGCACCCCTAGCGGAGATTACAATGAGCAGTTCTTC. Protein product: CASSTPSGDYNEQFF. The chain links TRBV6-2 or TRBV6-3 to TRBJ2-1, with 7 bases that match TRBD2. Germline lookup yields CDR1 MNHEY and CDR2 SVGEGT. This CDR3 is 15 amino acids long. The V gene end was trimmed by 6 bases and the J gene end by 4 bases; junction bases not matched to a gene: 9.

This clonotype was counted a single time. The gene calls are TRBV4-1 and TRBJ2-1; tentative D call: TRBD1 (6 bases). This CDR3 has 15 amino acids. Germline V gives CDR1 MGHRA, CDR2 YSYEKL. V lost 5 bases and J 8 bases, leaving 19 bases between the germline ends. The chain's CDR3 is CASSGRGIGYDEQFF. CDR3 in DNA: TGCGCCAGCAGCGGCAGGGGAATCGGGTACGATGAGCAGTTCTTC.

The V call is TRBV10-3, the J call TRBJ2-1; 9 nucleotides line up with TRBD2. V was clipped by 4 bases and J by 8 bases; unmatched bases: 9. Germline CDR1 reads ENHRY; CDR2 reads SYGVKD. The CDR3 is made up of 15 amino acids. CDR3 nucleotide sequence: TGTGCCATCAGTGGATATAGCGGGGGTGGAGATGAGCAGTTCTTC. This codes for CAISGYSGGGDEQFF.

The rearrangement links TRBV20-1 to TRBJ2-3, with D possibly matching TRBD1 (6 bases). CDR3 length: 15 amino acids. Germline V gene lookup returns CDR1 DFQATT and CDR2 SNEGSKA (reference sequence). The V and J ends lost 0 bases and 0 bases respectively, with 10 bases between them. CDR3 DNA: TGCAGTGCTAGAGATCCCCAGGGGAGCACAGATACGCAGTATTTT. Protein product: CSARDPQGSTDTQYF.

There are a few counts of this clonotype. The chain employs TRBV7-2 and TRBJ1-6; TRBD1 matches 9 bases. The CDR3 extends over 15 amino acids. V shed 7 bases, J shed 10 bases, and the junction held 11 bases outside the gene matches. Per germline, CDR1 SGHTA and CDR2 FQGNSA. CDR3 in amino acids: CASTQLQGANSPLHF. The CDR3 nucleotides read TGTGCCAGCACCCAATTACAGGGGGCTAACTCACCCCTCCACTTT.

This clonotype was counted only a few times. The CDR3 is CASSHGIEQFF. In DNA form, the CDR3 reads TGTGCCAGCAGCCACGGAATTGAGCAGTTCTTC. The chain employs TRBV3-1 and TRBJ2-1; no clear D gene. CDR1 and CDR2 (germline): LGHDT, YNNKEL (reference sequence). This CDR3 comprises 11 residues. V dropped 3 bases and J dropped 9 bases, with 6 bases sitting between them.

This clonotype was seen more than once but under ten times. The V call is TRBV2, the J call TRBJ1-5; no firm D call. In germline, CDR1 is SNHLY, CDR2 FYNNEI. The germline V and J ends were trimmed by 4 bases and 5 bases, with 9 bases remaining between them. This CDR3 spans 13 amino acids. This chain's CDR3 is CASSVRRDQPQHF. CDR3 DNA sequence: TGTGCCAGCAGTGTACGACGCGATCAGCCCCAGCATTTT.

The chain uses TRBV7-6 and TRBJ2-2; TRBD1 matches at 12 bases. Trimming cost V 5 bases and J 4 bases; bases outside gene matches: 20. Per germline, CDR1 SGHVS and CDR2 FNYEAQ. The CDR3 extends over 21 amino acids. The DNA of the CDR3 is TGTGCCAGCAGCCTTATTGCCCCGTCGCCGGGACAGGGGGCTATCACCGGGGAGCTGTTTTTT. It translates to CASSLIAPSPGQGAITGELFF.

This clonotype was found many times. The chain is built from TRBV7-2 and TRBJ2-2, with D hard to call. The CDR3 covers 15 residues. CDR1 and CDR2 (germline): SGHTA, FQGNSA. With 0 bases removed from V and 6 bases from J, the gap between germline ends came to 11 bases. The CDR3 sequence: CASSLALDLAGELFF. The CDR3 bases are TGTGCCAGCAGCTTAGCCCTAGATCTCGCCGGGGAGCTGTTTTTT. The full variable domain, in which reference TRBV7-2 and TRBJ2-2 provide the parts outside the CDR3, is GAGVSQSPSNKVTEKGKDVELRCDPISGHTALYWYRQSLGQGLEFLIYFQGNSAPDKSGLPSDRFSAERTGGSVSTLTIQRTQQEDSAVYLCASSLALDLAGELFFGEGSRLTVL.

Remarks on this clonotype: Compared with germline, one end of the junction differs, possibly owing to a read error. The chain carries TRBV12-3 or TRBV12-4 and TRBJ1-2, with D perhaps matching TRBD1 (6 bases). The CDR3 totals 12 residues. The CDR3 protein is CASRDSIYSYTF. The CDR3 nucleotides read TGTGCCAGCAGGGACAGTATCTATAGCTACACCTTC.

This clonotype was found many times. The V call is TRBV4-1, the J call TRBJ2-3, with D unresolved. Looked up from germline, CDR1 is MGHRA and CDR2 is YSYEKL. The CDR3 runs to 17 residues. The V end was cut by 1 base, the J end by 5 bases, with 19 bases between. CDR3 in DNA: TGCGCCAGCAGCCAAGTGGGAAGAACCGAAGGTGGAGATACGCAGTATTTT. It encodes CASSQVGRTEGGDTQYF.

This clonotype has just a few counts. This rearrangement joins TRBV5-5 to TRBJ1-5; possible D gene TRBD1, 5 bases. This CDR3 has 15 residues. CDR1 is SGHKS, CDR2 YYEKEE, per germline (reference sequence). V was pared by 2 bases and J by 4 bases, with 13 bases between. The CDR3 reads CASSFGRGRNQPQHF. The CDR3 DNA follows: TGTGCCAGCAGCTTTGGGAGGGGTCGGAATCAGCCCCAGCATTTT. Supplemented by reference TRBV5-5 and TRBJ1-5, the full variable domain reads DAGVTQSPTHLIKTRGQQVTLRCSPISGHKSVSWYQQVLGQGPQFIFQYYEKEERGRGNFPDRFSARQFPNYSSELNVNALLLGDSALYLCASSFGRGRNQPQHFGDGTRLSIL.

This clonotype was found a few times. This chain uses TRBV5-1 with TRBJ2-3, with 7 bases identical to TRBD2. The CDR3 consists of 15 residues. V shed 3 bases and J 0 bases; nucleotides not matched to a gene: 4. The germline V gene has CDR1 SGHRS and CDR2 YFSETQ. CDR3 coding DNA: TGCGCCAGCAGCTGGGACTACTCTAGCACAGATACGCAGTATTTT. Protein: CASSWDYSSTDTQYF.

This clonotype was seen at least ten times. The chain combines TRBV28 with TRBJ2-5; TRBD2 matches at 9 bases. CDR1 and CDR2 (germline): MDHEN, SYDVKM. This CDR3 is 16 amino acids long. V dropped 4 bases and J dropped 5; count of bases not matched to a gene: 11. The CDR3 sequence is CASSWVGLASRETQYF. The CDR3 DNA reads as TGTGCCAGCAGTTGGGTAGGACTAGCGAGTAGGGAGACCCAGTACTTC.

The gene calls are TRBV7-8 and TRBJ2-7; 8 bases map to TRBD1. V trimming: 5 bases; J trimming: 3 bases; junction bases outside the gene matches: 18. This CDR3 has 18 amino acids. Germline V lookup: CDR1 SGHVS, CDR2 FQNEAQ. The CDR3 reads CASSLPTNWAGGGYEQYV. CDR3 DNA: TGTGCCAGCAGCCTACCCACCAACTGGGCAGGGGGCGGCTACGAGCAGTACGTC.

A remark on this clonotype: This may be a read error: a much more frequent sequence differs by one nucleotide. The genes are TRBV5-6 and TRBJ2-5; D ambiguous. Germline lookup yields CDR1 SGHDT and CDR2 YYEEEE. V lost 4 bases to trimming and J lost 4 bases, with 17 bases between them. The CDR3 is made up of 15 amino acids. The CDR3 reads CASSPYVRWGETQYF. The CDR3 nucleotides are TGTGCCAGCAGCCCCTACGTCCGCTGGGGAGAGACCCAGTACTTC.

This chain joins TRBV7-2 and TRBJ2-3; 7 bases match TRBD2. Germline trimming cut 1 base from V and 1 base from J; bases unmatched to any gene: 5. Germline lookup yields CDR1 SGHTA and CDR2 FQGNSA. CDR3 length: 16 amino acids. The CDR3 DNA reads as TGTGCCAGCAGCTTAGTTGCGGGGGTGCGCACAGATACGCAGTATTTT. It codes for CASSLVAGVRTDTQYF.

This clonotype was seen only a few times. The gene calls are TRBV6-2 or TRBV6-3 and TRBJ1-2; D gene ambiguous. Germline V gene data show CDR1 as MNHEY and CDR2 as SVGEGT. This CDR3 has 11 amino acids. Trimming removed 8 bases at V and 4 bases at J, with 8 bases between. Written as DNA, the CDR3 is TGTGCCAGCGGCCGGGCCTATGGCTACACCTTC. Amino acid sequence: CASGRAYGYTF.

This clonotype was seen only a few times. The CDR3 reads CASSLATGHSYEQYV. Written as DNA, the CDR3 is TGTGCCAGCAGCTTGGCCACAGGGCACTCCTACGAGCAGTACGTC. V is TRBV5-5 and J is TRBJ2-7, with D perhaps TRBD1 (6 bases). Germline CDR1 SGHKS, CDR2 YYEKEE (reference sequence). V was pared by 0 bases and J by 0 bases, with 10 bases between. The CDR3 consists of 15 residues.

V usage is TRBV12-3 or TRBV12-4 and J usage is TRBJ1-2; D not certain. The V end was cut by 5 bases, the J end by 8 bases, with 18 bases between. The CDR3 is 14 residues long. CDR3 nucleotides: TGTGCCAGCAGTAGTCACATGTCCTTGGGCGGCTACACCTTC. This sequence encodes CASSSHMSLGGYTF.

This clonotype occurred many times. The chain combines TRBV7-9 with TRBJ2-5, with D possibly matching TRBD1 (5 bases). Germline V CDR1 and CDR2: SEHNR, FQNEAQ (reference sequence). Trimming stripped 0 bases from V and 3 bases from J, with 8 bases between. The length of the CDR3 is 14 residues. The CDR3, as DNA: TGTGCCAGCAGCTTAGCCCCGGACAAAGAGACCCAGTACTTC. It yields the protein CASSLAPDKETQYF.

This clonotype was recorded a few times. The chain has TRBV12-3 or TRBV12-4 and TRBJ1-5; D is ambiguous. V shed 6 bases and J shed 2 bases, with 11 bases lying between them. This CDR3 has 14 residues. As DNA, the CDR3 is TGTGCCAGCAGCCGCGGATCACGCAATCAGCCCCAGCATTTT. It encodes CASSRGSRNQPQHF.